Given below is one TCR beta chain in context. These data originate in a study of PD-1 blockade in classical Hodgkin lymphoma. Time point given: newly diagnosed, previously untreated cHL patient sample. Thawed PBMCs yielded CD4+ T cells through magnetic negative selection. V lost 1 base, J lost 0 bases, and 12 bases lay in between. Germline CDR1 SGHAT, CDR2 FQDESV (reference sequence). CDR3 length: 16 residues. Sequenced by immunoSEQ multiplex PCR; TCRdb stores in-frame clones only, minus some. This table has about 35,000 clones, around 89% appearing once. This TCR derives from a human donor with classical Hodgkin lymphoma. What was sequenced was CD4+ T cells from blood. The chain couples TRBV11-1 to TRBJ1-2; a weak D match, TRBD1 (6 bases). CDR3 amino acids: CASSLGRDTTNYGYTF. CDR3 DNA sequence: TGTGCCAGCAGCTTAGGACGGGACACCACTAACTATGGCTACACCTTC.